The rows below give T cell receptor beta chains drawn from one sample of a study of blood T cells in healthy people across ages. TCRdb passed the 5' RACE reads through MiXCR, listing each CDR3 protein once. The data contain 500,000 to 650,000 distinct CDR3 sequences, 27% of them singletons. The sample also formed part of further work on T cells of mothers and their children.

Material for sequencing was blood. The receptors derive from a boy aged 2-9 years in good health. Each CDR3 is given with its conserved first and last residue. Each record gives: D gene, J gene, clone size, V gene, CDR3 DNA, CDR3 protein. The D gene is left open where the match is weak. Clone size is shown for a subset of rows, as once, few, many or a class of expanded clone.

d_gene: TRBD2; j_gene: TRBJ2-1; abundance: .; v_gene: TRBV5-1; CDR3nt: TGCGCCAGCAGTACCCTAGCGGGGGGGCAGGGGAATGAGCAGTTCTTC; CDR3aa: CASSTLAGGQGNEQFF
d_gene: .; j_gene: TRBJ2-4; abundance: many; v_gene: TRBV25-1; CDR3nt: TGTGCCAGCACCGCGGTTCTAGCCAAAAACATTCAGTACTTC; CDR3aa: CASTAVLAKNIQYF
d_gene: .; j_gene: TRBJ1-2; abundance: few; v_gene: TRBV5-5; CDR3nt: TGTGCCAGCAGCGTGGACATTGGATATGGCTACACCTTC; CDR3aa: CASSVDIGYGYTF
d_gene: .; j_gene: TRBJ1-2; abundance: .; v_gene: TRBV12-3/TRBV12-4; CDR3nt: TGTGCCAGCAGTTTAACTAACAGGTTGAATGGCTACACCTTC; CDR3aa: CASSLTNRLNGYTF
d_gene: TRBD1; j_gene: TRBJ1-2; abundance: few; v_gene: TRBV11-2; CDR3nt: TGTGCCAGCAGCTCGCCGAGACAGGGAAGACACTATGGCTACACCTTC; CDR3aa: CASSSPRQGRHYGYTF
d_gene: .; j_gene: TRBJ1-1; abundance: few; v_gene: TRBV12-3/TRBV12-4; CDR3nt: TGTGCCAGCAGTTTCTCCCCAGGGCTTGGTGAAGCTTTCTTT; CDR3aa: CASSFSPGLGEAFF
d_gene: .; j_gene: TRBJ2-1; abundance: .; v_gene: TRBV15; CDR3nt: TGTGCCACCAGCAGAGTCTTCGGGGCGAGCTCCTACAATGAGCAGTTCTTC; CDR3aa: CATSRVFGASSYNEQFF
d_gene: .; j_gene: TRBJ2-4; abundance: few; v_gene: TRBV6-1; CDR3nt: TGTGCCAGCAGCGTTACAGCTCCCAAAAACATTCAGTACTTC; CDR3aa: CASSVTAPKNIQYF
d_gene: .; j_gene: TRBJ1-2; abundance: .; v_gene: TRBV15; CDR3nt: TGTGCCACCAGCAGAGTTATCAGTCTTCAGGGATACACCTTC; CDR3aa: CATSRVISLQGYTF
d_gene: .; j_gene: TRBJ2-3; abundance: few; v_gene: TRBV18; CDR3nt: TGTGCCAGCTCACCACCGGCTGACAGCCGTGATACGCAGTATTTT; CDR3aa: CASSPPADSRDTQYF
d_gene: .; j_gene: TRBJ1-5; abundance: few; v_gene: TRBV7-2; CDR3nt: TGTGCCAGCAGCTTACAAGAGGGGCAAGGGCCCCAGCATTTT; CDR3aa: CASSLQEGQGPQHF
d_gene: .; j_gene: TRBJ1-2; abundance: .; v_gene: TRBV7-2; CDR3nt: TGTGCCAGCAGCCCCACAAATTATCAGGTTTACTATGGCTACACCTTC; CDR3aa: CASSPTNYQVYYGYTF
d_gene: .; j_gene: TRBJ2-1; abundance: .; v_gene: TRBV3-1; CDR3nt: TGTGCCGGCAGCCAAGGAATGGAAGGGGCCCCCTACAATGAGCAGTTCTTC; CDR3aa: CAGSQGMEGAPYNEQFF
d_gene: .; j_gene: TRBJ2-7; abundance: .; v_gene: TRBV6-2/TRBV6-3; CDR3nt: TGTGCCAGCAGAGTAGCGGGACAGAACTACGAGCAGTACTTC; CDR3aa: CASRVAGQNYEQYF
d_gene: .; j_gene: TRBJ2-5; abundance: .; v_gene: TRBV12-3/TRBV12-4; CDR3nt: TGTGCCAGCAGTTTAGTGGTTCCGCAAGAGACCCAGTACTTC; CDR3aa: CASSLVVPQETQYF
d_gene: TRBD2; j_gene: TRBJ2-3; abundance: once; v_gene: TRBV10-3; CDR3nt: TGTGCCATCAGTGCCCTCACTAGCGGGGGTAGGACAGATACGCAGTATTTT; CDR3aa: CAISALTSGGRTDTQYF
d_gene: TRBD1; j_gene: TRBJ2-1; abundance: many; v_gene: TRBV2; CDR3nt: TGTGCCAGCTCCGAACGGACAGGCCTTTCCTACAATGAGCAGTTCTTC; CDR3aa: CASSERTGLSYNEQFF
d_gene: .; j_gene: TRBJ2-7; abundance: .; v_gene: TRBV5-1; CDR3nt: TGCGCCAGCAGCTACTACAGGGATGGCTACGAGCAGTACTTC; CDR3aa: CASSYYRDGYEQYF
d_gene: TRBD2; j_gene: TRBJ2-5; abundance: .; v_gene: TRBV10-3; CDR3nt: TGTGCCATCAGTGAGACTGGACTAGCGTGGGAGACCCAGTACTTC; CDR3aa: CAISETGLAWETQYF
d_gene: .; j_gene: TRBJ1-1; abundance: .; v_gene: TRBV29-1; CDR3nt: TGCAGCGTTGTAGGGGGGTTCGACACTGAAGCTTTCTTT; CDR3aa: CSVVGGFDTEAFF
d_gene: .; j_gene: TRBJ2-5; abundance: .; v_gene: TRBV10-3; CDR3nt: TGTGCCATCAGTCAGACAGGAAAAGAAGAGACCCAGTACTTC; CDR3aa: CAISQTGKEETQYF
d_gene: .; j_gene: TRBJ1-2; abundance: few; v_gene: TRBV11-2; CDR3nt: TGTGCCAGCAGCTTAGGCGGGGGGTTCTTCAGCTATGGCTACACCTTC; CDR3aa: CASSLGGGFFSYGYTF
d_gene: .; j_gene: TRBJ2-7; abundance: .; v_gene: TRBV21-1; CDR3nt: TGTGCCAGCAGCAACGTAACAGGGGGCAACCCTTACGAGCAGTACTTC; CDR3aa: CASSNVTGGNPYEQYF
d_gene: .; j_gene: TRBJ1-1; abundance: .; v_gene: TRBV19; CDR3nt: TGTGCCAGTAGTGCGGGTGGGGCGGGCACTGAAGCTTTCTTT; CDR3aa: CASSAGGAGTEAFF
d_gene: TRBD2; j_gene: TRBJ2-1; abundance: few; v_gene: TRBV2; CDR3nt: TGTGCCAGCACCGGACTAGCGGGCTCCTACAATGAGCAGTTCTTC; CDR3aa: CASTGLAGSYNEQFF
d_gene: .; j_gene: TRBJ2-3; abundance: once; v_gene: TRBV20-1; CDR3nt: TGCAGTCTTCCAGATACGCAGTATTTT; CDR3aa: CSLPDTQYF
d_gene: .; j_gene: TRBJ2-7; abundance: .; v_gene: TRBV21-1; CDR3nt: TGTGCCAGCAGCAAAGGGAGACAGATCTACGAGCAGTACTTC; CDR3aa: CASSKGRQIYEQYF
d_gene: .; j_gene: TRBJ2-4; abundance: .; v_gene: TRBV6-5; CDR3nt: TGTGCCAGCAGTTACTCGCCAGGGCGGGACATTCAGTACTTC; CDR3aa: CASSYSPGRDIQYF
d_gene: .; j_gene: TRBJ2-5; abundance: .; v_gene: TRBV25-1; CDR3nt: TGTGCCAGCAGTGATTTGGAGACAGCGATCCAAGAGACCCAGTACTTC; CDR3aa: CASSDLETAIQETQYF
d_gene: .; j_gene: TRBJ2-1; abundance: .; v_gene: TRBV5-1; CDR3nt: TGCGCCAGCAGCTTGGGGGACCTCTACAATGAGCAGTTCTTC; CDR3aa: CASSLGDLYNEQFF
d_gene: .; j_gene: TRBJ2-7; abundance: few; v_gene: TRBV3-1; CDR3nt: TGTGCCAGCAGCCGGATCGCATCCTACGAGCAGTACTTC; CDR3aa: CASSRIASYEQYF
d_gene: TRBD1; j_gene: TRBJ2-5; abundance: .; v_gene: TRBV3-1; CDR3nt: TGTGCCAGCAGCGACAGGGCGGGGACCCAGTACTTC; CDR3aa: CASSDRAGTQYF
d_gene: TRBD1; j_gene: TRBJ2-5; abundance: .; v_gene: TRBV3-1; CDR3nt: TGTGCCAGCAGCCAGGTGGACAGGGGACAGACCCAGTACTTC; CDR3aa: CASSQVDRGQTQYF
d_gene: .; j_gene: TRBJ2-5; abundance: .; v_gene: TRBV4-2; CDR3nt: TGTGCCAGCAGCCAAAGCGCAGCGACCCAAGAGACCCAGTACTTC; CDR3aa: CASSQSAATQETQYF
d_gene: TRBD1; j_gene: TRBJ1-2; abundance: few; v_gene: TRBV5-5; CDR3nt: TGTGCCAGCAGCTCCGGACAGGGAAGTATAGGAGGCTATGGCTACACCTTC; CDR3aa: CASSSGQGSIGGYGYTF
d_gene: .; j_gene: TRBJ2-1; abundance: .; v_gene: TRBV3-1; CDR3nt: TGTGCCGGCAGCCAGGGGAAAGGCTCCTACAATGGGCAGTTCTTC; CDR3aa: CAGSQGKGSYNGQFF
d_gene: .; j_gene: TRBJ2-7; abundance: .; v_gene: TRBV9; CDR3nt: TGTGCCAGCAGCGTAGTTGCCCCTGTGTGTGAGCAGTACTTC; CDR3aa: CASSVVAPVCEQYF
d_gene: TRBD1; j_gene: TRBJ1-4; abundance: many; v_gene: TRBV12-3/TRBV12-4; CDR3nt: TGTGCCAGCAGAGAAACAGGGGCGGCTAATGAAAAACTGTTTTTT; CDR3aa: CASRETGAANEKLFF
d_gene: .; j_gene: TRBJ2-5; abundance: .; v_gene: TRBV20-1; CDR3nt: TGCAGTGTGGGTGGCGCAGAGACCCAGTACTTC; CDR3aa: CSVGGAETQYF
d_gene: .; j_gene: TRBJ2-7; abundance: .; v_gene: TRBV5-1; CDR3nt: TGCGCCAGCAGCTTGGAGTACTTCACCTACGAGCAGTACTTC; CDR3aa: CASSLEYFTYEQYF
d_gene: .; j_gene: TRBJ1-2; abundance: .; v_gene: TRBV10-3; CDR3nt: TGTGCCATCAGTGAGGTTACAGGGAGGAGTGGCTACACCTTC; CDR3aa: CAISEVTGRSGYTF
d_gene: TRBD2; j_gene: TRBJ2-1; abundance: few; v_gene: TRBV5-1; CDR3nt: TGCGCCAGCAGCTTGGGTAGCGGGGGACACATGGATGAGCAGTTCTTC; CDR3aa: CASSLGSGGHMDEQFF
d_gene: .; j_gene: TRBJ1-1; abundance: .; v_gene: TRBV5-1; CDR3nt: TGCGCCAGCAGCTTGGCGGGAGGGGGATTGGTCATGAACACTGAAGCTTTCTTT; CDR3aa: CASSLAGGGLVMNTEAFF
d_gene: TRBD2; j_gene: TRBJ2-1; abundance: .; v_gene: TRBV2; CDR3nt: TGTGCCAGCAGGACTAGCGCCTACAATGAGCAGTTATTC; CDR3aa: CASRTSAYNEQLF
d_gene: .; j_gene: TRBJ1-6; abundance: many; v_gene: TRBV24-1; CDR3nt: TGTGCCACCCTACTCGGGTTCCGATCACCCCTCCACTTT; CDR3aa: CATLLGFRSPLHF
d_gene: TRBD1; j_gene: TRBJ2-5; abundance: few; v_gene: TRBV5-1; CDR3nt: TGCGCCAGCAGCCCTGACAGGGTACTTGGAGAGACCCAGTACTTC; CDR3aa: CASSPDRVLGETQYF
d_gene: .; j_gene: TRBJ2-1; abundance: few; v_gene: TRBV6-2/TRBV6-3; CDR3nt: TGTGCCAGCAGTTACGGGGCGGAGTACAATGAGCAGTTCTTC; CDR3aa: CASSYGAEYNEQFF